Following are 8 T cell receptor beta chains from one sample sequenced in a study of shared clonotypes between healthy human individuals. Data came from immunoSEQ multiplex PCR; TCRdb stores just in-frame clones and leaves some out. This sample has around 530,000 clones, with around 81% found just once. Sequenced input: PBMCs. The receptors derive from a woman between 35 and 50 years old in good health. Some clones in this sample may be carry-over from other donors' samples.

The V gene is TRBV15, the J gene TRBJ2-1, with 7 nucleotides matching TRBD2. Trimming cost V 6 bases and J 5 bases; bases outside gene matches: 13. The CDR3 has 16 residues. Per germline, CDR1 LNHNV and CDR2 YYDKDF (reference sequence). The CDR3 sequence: CATRTSGGSPNNEQFF. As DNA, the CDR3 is TGTGCCACCAGGACCTCTGGCGGGAGTCCCAACAATGAGCAGTTCTTC.

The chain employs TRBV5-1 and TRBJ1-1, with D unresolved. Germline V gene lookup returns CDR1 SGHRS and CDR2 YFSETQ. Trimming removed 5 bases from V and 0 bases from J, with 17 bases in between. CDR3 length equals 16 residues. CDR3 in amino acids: CASRPGRSVVNTEAFF. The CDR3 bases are TGCGCCAGCAGACCGGGCAGGTCTGTAGTGAACACTGAAGCTTTCTTT.

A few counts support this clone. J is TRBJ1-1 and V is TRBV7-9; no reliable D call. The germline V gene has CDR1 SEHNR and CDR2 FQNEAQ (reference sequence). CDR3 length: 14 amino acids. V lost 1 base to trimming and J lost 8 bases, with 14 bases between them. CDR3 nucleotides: TGTGCCAGCAGCTTAGGAGGGCCCCGGAGGGAAGCTTTCTTT. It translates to CASSLGGPRREAFF. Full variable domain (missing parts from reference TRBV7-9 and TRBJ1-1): DTGVSQNPRHKITKRGQNVTFRCDPISEHNRLYWYRQTLGQGPEFLTYFQNEAQLEKSRLLSDRFSAERPKGSFSTLEIQRTEQGDSAMYLCASSLGGPRREAFFGQGTRLTVV.

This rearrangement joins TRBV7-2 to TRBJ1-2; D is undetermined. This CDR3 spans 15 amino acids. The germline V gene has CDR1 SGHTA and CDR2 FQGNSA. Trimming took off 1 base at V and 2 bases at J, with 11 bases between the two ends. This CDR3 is CASSLGGSMNYGYTF. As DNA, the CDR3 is TGTGCCAGCAGCTTAGGTGGCTCTATGAACTATGGCTACACCTTC.

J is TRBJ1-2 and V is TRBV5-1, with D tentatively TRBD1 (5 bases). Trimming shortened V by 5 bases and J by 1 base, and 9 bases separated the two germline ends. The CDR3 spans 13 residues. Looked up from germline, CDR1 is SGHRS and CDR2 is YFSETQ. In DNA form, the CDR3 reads TGCGCCAGCAGGCCAGGGAATAACTATGGCTACACCTTC. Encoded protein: CASRPGNNYGYTF.

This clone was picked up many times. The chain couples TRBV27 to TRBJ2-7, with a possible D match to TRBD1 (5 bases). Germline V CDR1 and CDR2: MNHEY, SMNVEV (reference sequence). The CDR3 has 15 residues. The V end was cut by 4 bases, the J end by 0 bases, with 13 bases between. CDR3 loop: CASSSRTLSSYEQYF. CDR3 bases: TGTGCCAGCAGTTCTCGGACATTAAGCTCCTACGAGCAGTACTTC.

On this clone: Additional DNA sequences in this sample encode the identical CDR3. This CDR3 is CASSSDSYGYTF. The CDR3 DNA reads TGTGCCAGCAGCTCGGACAGTTATGGCTACACCTTC. V and J are TRBV7-9 and TRBJ1-2, with D perhaps matching TRBD1 (6 bases). The V end lost 4 bases, the J end lost 5 bases, and 8 bases lay between the germline ends. Germline V gene lookup returns CDR1 SEHNR and CDR2 FQNEAQ (reference sequence). The CDR3 covers 12 residues.

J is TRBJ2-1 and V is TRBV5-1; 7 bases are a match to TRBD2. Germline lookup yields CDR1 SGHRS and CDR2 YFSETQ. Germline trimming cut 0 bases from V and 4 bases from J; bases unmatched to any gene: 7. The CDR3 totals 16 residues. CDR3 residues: CASSLGRLAEYNEQFF. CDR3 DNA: TGCGCCAGCAGCTTGGGGAGGCTAGCGGAGTACAATGAGCAGTTCTTC.